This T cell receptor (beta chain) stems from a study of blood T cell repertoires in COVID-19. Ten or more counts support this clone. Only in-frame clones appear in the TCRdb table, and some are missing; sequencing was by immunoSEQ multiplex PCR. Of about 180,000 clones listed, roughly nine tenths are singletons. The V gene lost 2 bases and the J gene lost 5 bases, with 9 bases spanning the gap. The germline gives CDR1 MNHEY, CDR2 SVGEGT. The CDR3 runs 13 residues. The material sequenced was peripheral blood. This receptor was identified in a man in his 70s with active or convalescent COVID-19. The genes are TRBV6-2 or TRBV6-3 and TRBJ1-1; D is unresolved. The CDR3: CASSYEGGTEAFF. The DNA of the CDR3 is TGTGCCAGCAGTTACGAGGGAGGAACTGAAGCTTTCTTT.